Below, one TCR beta chain is given with its context. Antigen unknown. TCRdb's copy holds only in-frame clones and misses some; the assay was immunoSEQ multiplex PCR. The sample holds about 2.1 million clones, around 95% seen once. The sample is drawn from a study of shared clonotypes between healthy human individuals. Positively selected for CCR7, the CD45RO-negative cells used as naive CD8 cells excluded terminally differentiated effector memory CD45RA+ cells. Notes on the study in general: The study drew on few donors, limiting represented genetic and exposure-history diversity. The study found roughly 5% of naive CD4 clonotypes shared across a few donors. Clonotypes which were not shared had lower generation probabilities than clonotypes that all four donors shared.

The CDR3 loop spans 11 amino acids. Germline V lookup: CDR1 SGHVS, CDR2 FQNEAQ. Trimming removed 8 bases at V and 4 bases at J, with 5 bases between. The V gene is TRBV7-8, the J gene TRBJ2-2, with D unclear. This clonotype originated in a man aged 18 to 30 in good health. Some clones in this sample may be carry-over from other donors' samples. The sample comprised naive CD8+ T cells from PBMCs. The CDR3 loop reads CASGFTGELFF. The CDR3 nucleotides read TGTGCCAGCGGGTTCACCGGGGAGCTGTTTTTT.